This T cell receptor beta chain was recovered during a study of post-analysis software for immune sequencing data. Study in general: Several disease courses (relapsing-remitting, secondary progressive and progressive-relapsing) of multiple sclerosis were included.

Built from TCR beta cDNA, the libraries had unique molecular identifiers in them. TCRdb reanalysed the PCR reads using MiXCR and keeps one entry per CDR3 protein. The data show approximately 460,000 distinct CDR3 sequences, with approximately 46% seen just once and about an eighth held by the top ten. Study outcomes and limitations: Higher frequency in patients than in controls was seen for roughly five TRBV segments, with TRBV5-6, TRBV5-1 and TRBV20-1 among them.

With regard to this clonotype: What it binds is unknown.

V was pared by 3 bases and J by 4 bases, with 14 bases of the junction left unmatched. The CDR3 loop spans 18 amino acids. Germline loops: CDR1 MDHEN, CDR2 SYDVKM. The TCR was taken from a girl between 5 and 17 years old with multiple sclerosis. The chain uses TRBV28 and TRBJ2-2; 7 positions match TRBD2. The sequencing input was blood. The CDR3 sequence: CASSFFSRREQITGELFF. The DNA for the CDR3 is TGTGCCAGCAGTTTTTTTAGTCGGCGGGAGCAAATCACCGGGGAGCTGTTTTTT.